The 21 T cell receptor beta chains below were found in one sample sequenced in a study of memory CD4+ T cells and cytomegalovirus serostatus. Single viable CD3+CD4+CD8-CD45RO+ cells were sorted as the memory CD4+ T cells. The protocol was immunoSEQ multiplex PCR, while the TCRdb copy is restricted to in-frame clones and leaves out a portion. The sample shows tens of thousands of clones, less than 85% of them seen only once. Sequenced input: memory CD4+ T cells from blood. All receptors derive from an adult in good health and CMV-seronegative.

The chain recombines TRBV2 with TRBJ1-4; 10 bases agree with TRBD1. The germline V gene has CDR1 SNHLY and CDR2 FYNNEI. The CDR3 has 14 residues. V trimming: 5 bases; J trimming: 5 bases; junction bases outside the gene matches: 2. DNA for the CDR3: TGTGCCAGCAGTCGGGACAGGGGAAATGAAAAACTGTTTTTT. Translation gives CASSRDRGNEKLFF.

This clone was counted once. The J gene is TRBJ1-2, the V gene TRBV28; 7 nucleotides align to TRBD1. V lost 8 bases, J lost 2 bases, and 8 bases stayed unmatched. Germline V gives CDR1 MDHEN, CDR2 SYDVKM. The CDR3 length is 14 residues. The CDR3 DNA reads as TGTGCCAGCTACTCGGGACAGCCAAACTATGGCTACACCTTC. Translating it yields CASYSGQPNYGYTF.

This sequence joins TRBV10-3 and TRBJ2-1, with D perhaps TRBD2 (5 bases). CDR1 is ENHRY and CDR2 is SYGVKD in the germline V gene. The CDR3 is 14 residues long. Trimming pared 3 bases from V and 9 bases from J, leaving 15 bases between. In DNA, the CDR3 is TGTGCCATCAGTGATTTTGGAGGACGGGCTGAGCAGTTCTTC. This encodes CAISDFGGRAEQFF.

The rearrangement links TRBV9 to TRBJ2-2; D is unresolved. This CDR3 is 17 amino acids long. V dropped 0 bases and J dropped 6 bases, with 18 bases sitting between them. CDR1 and CDR2 from the germline V gene are SGDLS and YYNGEE. CDR3 nucleotides: TGTGCCAGCAGCGTAGTATCTACATCACGTGCACCCGGGGAGCTGTTTTTT. Translating it yields CASSVVSTSRAPGELFF. Combining the CDR3 with reference TRBV9 and TRBJ2-2 gives the whole variable domain DSGVTQTPKHLITATGQRVTLRCSPRSGDLSVYWYQQSLDQGLQFLIQYYNGEERAKGNILERFSAQQFPDLHSELNLSSLELGDSALYFCASSVVSTSRAPGELFFGEGSRLTVL.

This clone was counted a single time. The chain recombines TRBV5-1 with TRBJ2-1; possible D gene TRBD1, 6 bases. The V end was cut by 1 base, the J end by 3 bases, with 11 bases between. CDR1 is SGHRS, CDR2 YFSETQ, per germline. This CDR3 contains 15 residues. CDR3 protein: CASSLKVGGYNEQFF. CDR3 nucleotide sequence: TGCGCCAGCAGCTTGAAGGTAGGGGGCTACAATGAGCAGTTCTTC. The entire variable domain, with the rest obtained from reference TRBV5-1 and TRBJ2-1, is as follows: KAGVTQTPRYLIKTRGQQVTLSCSPISGHRSVSWYQQTPGQGLQFLFEYFSETQRNKGNFPGRFSGRQFSNSRSEMNVSTLELGDSALYLCASSLKVGGYNEQFFGPGTRLTVL.

The chain employs TRBV19 and TRBJ1-1; D is unclear. CDR3 length equals 16 residues. The V gene lost 9 bases and the J gene lost 4 bases, with 24 bases spanning the gap. Germline loops: CDR1 LNHDA, CDR2 SQIVND (reference sequence). The CDR3 DNA follows: TGTGCCAGCAACCCCCAATCCGGTGGGGTGGGCACTGAAGCTTTCTTT. As protein: CASNPQSGGVGTEAFF.

The chain links TRBV5-5 to TRBJ2-7; 9 nucleotides align to TRBD1. CDR3 length: 15 amino acids. The junction had 7 bases not matched to a gene; V was cut back by 1 base and J by 5 bases. Germline V gives CDR1 SGHKS, CDR2 YYEKEE (reference sequence). CDR3 region: CASSLRVDRGNEQYF. CDR3 coding DNA: TGTGCCAGCAGCTTGCGGGTTGACAGGGGGAACGAGCAGTACTTC.

The chain combines TRBV30 with TRBJ2-5; no firm D call. V lost 0 bases and J 1 base, leaving 12 bases between the germline ends. The germline V gene encodes CDR1 GTSNPN and CDR2 SVGIG (reference sequence). CDR3 length: 15 amino acids. CDR3 nucleotides: TGTGCCTGGAGTGTGAGATTGAACCGCCAAGAGACCCAGTACTTC. Translated, it gives CAWSVRLNRQETQYF.

The CDR3 bases are TGTGCCAGCAGCAAGGACTTTGACAATGAGCAGTTCTTC. The encoded protein is CASSKDFDNEQFF. V is TRBV7-8 and J is TRBJ2-1, with TRBD2 as a possible D gene (5 bases). V lost 5 bases and J lost 5, with 10 bases in between. This CDR3 has 13 residues. CDR1 and CDR2 (germline): SGHVS, FQNEAQ. The full variable domain, with the rest looked up from reference TRBV7-8 and TRBJ2-1, is GAGVSQSPRYKVAKRGQDVALRCDPISGHVSLFWYQQALGQGPEFLTYFQNEAQLDKSGLPSDRFFAERPEGSVSTLKIQRTQQEDSAVYLCASSKDFDNEQFFGPGTRLTVL.

The chain joins TRBV7-3 to TRBJ2-7, with TRBD1 matching over 7 bases. The CDR3 extends over 13 amino acids. From germline, CDR1 is SGHTA and CDR2 FQGTGA. J gave up 5 bases and V 5 bases, and 6 bases lay outside the gene matches. The CDR3 is CASSPNQGDEQYF. CDR3 in DNA: TGTGCCAGCAGCCCCAATCAGGGGGACGAGCAGTACTTC.

The chain has TRBV19 and TRBJ2-2, with D unresolved. The V end was cut by 7 bases, the J end by 5 bases, with 11 bases between. The CDR3 totals 13 residues. CDR1 is LNHDA, CDR2 SQIVND, per germline (reference sequence). The CDR3 sequence is CASTQDPTGELFF. The CDR3 DNA sequence: TGTGCCAGTACGCAGGATCCTACCGGGGAGCTGTTTTTT. Based on the CDR3 plus reference TRBV19 and TRBJ2-2, the full variable domain is DGGITQSPKYLFRKEGQNVTLSCEQNLNHDAMYWYRQDPGQGLRLIYYSQIVNDFQKGDIAEGYSVSREKKESFPLTVTSAQKNPTAFYLCASTQDPTGELFFGEGSRLTVL.

The V call is TRBV4-2, the J call TRBJ1-1; 7 bases are shared with TRBD1. Germline trimming cut 4 bases from V and 4 bases from J; bases unmatched to any gene: 9. Germline V lookup: CDR1 LGHNA, CDR2 YNFKEQ. CDR3 length: 15 amino acids. The CDR3 nucleotides are TGTGCCAGCAGCCTTGACAGGGTATCGGGCACTGAAGCTTTCTTT. Translation: CASSLDRVSGTEAFF.

V is TRBV7-6 and J is TRBJ1-6, with D perhaps TRBD1 (5 bases). The CDR3 sequence is 14 residues long. With 5 bases removed from V and 10 bases from J, the gap between germline ends came to 15 bases. The V gene's germline CDR1 is SGHVS and CDR2 FNYEAQ. CDR3 DNA sequence: TGTGCCAGCAGCATCGAGGCCCAGGGCTCACCCCTCCACTTT. This translates into CASSIEAQGSPLHF.

The rearrangement joins TRBV9 to TRBJ1-2; 7 nucleotides match TRBD1. The V gene's germline CDR1 is SGDLS and CDR2 YYNGEE. J gave up 0 bases and V 4 bases, and 3 bases lay outside the gene matches. CDR3 length equals 14 residues. The CDR3 sequence: CASSPRGTNYGYTF. CDR3 nucleotide sequence: TGTGCCAGCAGCCCCAGGGGGACTAACTATGGCTACACCTTC.

This clone was observed a few times. This chain joins TRBV11-3 and TRBJ1-1; D ambiguous. The V end lost 1 base, the J end lost 4 bases, and 10 bases lay between the germline ends. Germline CDR1 and CDR2: SGHNT and YENEEA. The CDR3 covers 14 residues. The CDR3 loop reads CASSLVAGSTEAFF. In DNA, the CDR3 is TGTGCCAGCAGCTTAGTGGCAGGAAGCACTGAAGCTTTCTTT. Based on the CDR3 plus reference TRBV11-3 and TRBJ1-1, the full variable domain is EAGVVQSPRYKIIEKKQPVAFWCNPISGHNTLYWYLQNLGQGPELLIRYENEEAVDDSQLPKDRFSAERLKGVDSTLKIQPAELGDSAVYLCASSLVAGSTEAFFGQGTRLTVV.

The rearrangement uses TRBV30 and TRBJ2-1; D possibly uses TRBD1 or TRBD2 (5 bases each). Per the germline V gene, CDR1 is GTSNPN and CDR2 is SVGIG (reference sequence). Deletions cut 4 bases from V and 1 base from J, with 14 bases between. The CDR3 covers 15 residues. CDR3 in amino acids: CAWKREGPSYNEQFF. CDR3 DNA: TGTGCCTGGAAACGCGAGGGACCGTCCTACAATGAGCAGTTCTTC.

This sequence joins TRBV29-1 and TRBJ2-1; maybe TRBD2 (6 bases). The CDR3 has 13 amino acids. The germline CDR1 and CDR2 sequences are SQVTM and ANQGSEA. V shed 3 bases and J shed 9 bases, with 15 bases lying between them. The CDR3 coding sequence is TGCAGCGTTGAGGTAATTTTGCGGGGTGAGCAGTTCTTC. It yields the protein CSVEVILRGEQFF.

Within the sample, this clone is medium-sized. The rearrangement links TRBV2 to TRBJ1-6; D possibly corresponds to TRBD1 (6 bases). CDR1 is SNHLY, CDR2 FYNNEI, per germline. V lost 8 bases and J lost 0, with 11 bases in between. The CDR3 contains 15 residues. CDR3: CASQNRVSYNSPLHF. DNA of the CDR3: TGTGCCAGCCAAAACAGGGTCTCCTATAATTCACCCCTCCACTTT.

The chain combines TRBV2 with TRBJ1-1; TRBD1 aligns across 7 bases. V lost 5 bases, J lost 4 bases, and 7 bases stayed unmatched. This CDR3 is built from 14 residues. Looked up from germline, CDR1 is SNHLY and CDR2 is FYNNEI. CDR3 coding DNA: TGTGCCAGCAGTATCCTTGACAGGGCCACTGAAGCTTTCTTT. Protein product: CASSILDRATEAFF.

The V gene is TRBV9, the J gene TRBJ2-3, with 11 bases aligning to TRBD2. V shed 0 bases, J shed 5 bases, and the junction held 8 bases outside the gene matches. The length of the CDR3 is 17 residues. Germline CDR1 reads SGDLS; CDR2 reads YYNGEE. This chain's CDR3 is CASSVGVLAGGQDTQYF. CDR3 nucleotides: TGTGCCAGCAGCGTAGGGGTGCTAGCGGGGGGTCAAGATACGCAGTATTTT.

This sequence joins TRBV19 and TRBJ1-2; 9 bases map to TRBD1. The germline CDR1 and CDR2 sequences are LNHDA and SQIVND (reference sequence). This CDR3 has 14 residues. With V trimmed by 3 bases and J by 7 bases, 6 bases remained unmatched. This CDR3 is CASSIGRDRVGYTF. The CDR3 coding sequence is TGTGCCAGTAGTATCGGCCGGGACAGGGTTGGCTACACCTTC.